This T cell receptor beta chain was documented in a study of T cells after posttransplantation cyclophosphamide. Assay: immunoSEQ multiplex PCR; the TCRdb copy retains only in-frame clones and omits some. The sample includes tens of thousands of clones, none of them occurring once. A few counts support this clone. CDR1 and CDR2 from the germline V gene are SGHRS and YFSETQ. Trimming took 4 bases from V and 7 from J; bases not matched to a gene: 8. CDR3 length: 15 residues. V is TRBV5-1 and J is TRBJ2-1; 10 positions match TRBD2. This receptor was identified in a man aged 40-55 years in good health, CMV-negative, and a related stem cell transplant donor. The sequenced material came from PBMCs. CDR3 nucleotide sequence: TGCGCCAGCAGCAATCTAGCGGGAGAAGGAAATGAGCAGTTCTTC. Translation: CASSNLAGEGNEQFF.